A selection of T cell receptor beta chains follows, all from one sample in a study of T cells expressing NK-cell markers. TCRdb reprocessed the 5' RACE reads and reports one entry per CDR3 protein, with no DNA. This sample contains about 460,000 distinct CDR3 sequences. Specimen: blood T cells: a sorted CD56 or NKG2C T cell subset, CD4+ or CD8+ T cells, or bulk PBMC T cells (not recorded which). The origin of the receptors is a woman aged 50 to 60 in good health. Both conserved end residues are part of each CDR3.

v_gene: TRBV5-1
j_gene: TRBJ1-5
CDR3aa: CASSSGTGSNQPQHF

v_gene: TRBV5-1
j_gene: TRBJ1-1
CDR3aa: CASSLYRDSGAFF

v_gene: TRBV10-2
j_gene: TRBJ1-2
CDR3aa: CASSESNRDGYTF

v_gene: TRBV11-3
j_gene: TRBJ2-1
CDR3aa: CASRSSGRVNEQFF

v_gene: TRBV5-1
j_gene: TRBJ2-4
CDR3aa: CASSLAPNGNIQYF

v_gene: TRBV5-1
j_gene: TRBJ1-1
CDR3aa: CASRTTGSNTEAFF

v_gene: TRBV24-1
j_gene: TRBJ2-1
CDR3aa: CATSDRDHLRNEQFF

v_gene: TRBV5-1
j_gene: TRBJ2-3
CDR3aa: CASSLDSQITQYF

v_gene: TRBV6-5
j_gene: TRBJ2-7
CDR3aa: CASRTDSLSYEQYF

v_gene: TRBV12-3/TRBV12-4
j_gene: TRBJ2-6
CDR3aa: CASSLEAGGTGANVLTF

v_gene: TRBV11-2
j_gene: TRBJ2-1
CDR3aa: CASSTWTGSEQFF

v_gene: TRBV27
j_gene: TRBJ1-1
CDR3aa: CASSLSWEVTEAFF

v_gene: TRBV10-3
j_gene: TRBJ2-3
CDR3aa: CAISKGAPNTDTQYF

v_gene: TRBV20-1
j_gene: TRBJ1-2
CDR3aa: CSARASGGIGYTF

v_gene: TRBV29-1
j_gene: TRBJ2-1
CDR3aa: CSVTEVSMVGEQFF

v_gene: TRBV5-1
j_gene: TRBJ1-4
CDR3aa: CASSLGQRRWEKLFF

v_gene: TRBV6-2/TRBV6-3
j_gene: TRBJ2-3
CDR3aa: CASSTGRTDTQYF

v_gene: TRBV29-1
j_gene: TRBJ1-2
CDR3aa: CSVVAALYGYTF

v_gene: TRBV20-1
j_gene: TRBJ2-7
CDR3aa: CSAMGGRAAYAYEQYF

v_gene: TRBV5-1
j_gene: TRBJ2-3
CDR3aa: CASSSRVLTDTQYF

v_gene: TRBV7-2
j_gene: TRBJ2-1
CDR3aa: CASSPPGRAYNEQFF

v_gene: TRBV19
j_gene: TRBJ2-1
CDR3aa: CASMGLAGVGEQFF

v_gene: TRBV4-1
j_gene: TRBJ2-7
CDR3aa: CASSALGRDATYEQYF

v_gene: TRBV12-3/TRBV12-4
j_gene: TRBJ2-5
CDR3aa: CASSLIGGGRETQYF

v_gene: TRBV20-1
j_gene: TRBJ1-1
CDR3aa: CSARDWTGSETEAFF

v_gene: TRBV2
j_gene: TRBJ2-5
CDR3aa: CASSPRTGERETQYF

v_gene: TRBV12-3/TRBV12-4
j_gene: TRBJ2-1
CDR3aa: CASRPSGYNEQFF

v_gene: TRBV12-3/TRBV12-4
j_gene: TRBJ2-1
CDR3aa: CATGQGLNEQFF

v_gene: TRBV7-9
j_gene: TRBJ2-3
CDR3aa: CASSLGAWTSGRASDTQYF

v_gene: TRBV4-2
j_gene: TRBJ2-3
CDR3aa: CASSQWTSGNTDTQYF

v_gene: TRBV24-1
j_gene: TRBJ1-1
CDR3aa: CATRLGLNTEAFF

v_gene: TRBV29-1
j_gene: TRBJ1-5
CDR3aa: CSVRTRAGGPHQPQHF

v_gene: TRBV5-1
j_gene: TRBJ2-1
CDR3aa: CASSPGLAGGPRRQFF

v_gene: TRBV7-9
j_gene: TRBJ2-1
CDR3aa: CASSLLVGTSGNEQFF

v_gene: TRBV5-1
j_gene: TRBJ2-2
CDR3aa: CASSSDGGPGELFF

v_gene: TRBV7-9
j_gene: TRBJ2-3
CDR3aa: CASSPPVGRDSTDTQYF

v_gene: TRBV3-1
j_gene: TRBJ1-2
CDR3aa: CASSQLDRAKGYTF

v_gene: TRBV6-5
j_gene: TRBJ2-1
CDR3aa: CASSSVGGVGNEQFF

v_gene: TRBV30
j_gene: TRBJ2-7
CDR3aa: CAWSGGKRETYEQYF

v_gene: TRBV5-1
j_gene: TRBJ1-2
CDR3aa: CASSARASGPVKANYGYTF

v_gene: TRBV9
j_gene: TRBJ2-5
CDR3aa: CASSVRGQVETQYF

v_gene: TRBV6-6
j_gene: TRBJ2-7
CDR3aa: CASSTGSEQYF

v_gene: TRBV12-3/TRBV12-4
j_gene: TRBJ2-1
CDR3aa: CASGRSGQAPHEQFF

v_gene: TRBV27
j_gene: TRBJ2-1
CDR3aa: CASSFMFQLPYEQFF

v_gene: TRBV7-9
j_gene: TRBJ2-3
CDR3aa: CASSSTSASTDTQYF

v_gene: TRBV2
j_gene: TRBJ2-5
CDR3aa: CASSRLGLPQETQYF

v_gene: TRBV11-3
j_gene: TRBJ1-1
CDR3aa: CASSLDSGQGEAFF

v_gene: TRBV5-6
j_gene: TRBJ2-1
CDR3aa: CASSTGLAGYNEQFF

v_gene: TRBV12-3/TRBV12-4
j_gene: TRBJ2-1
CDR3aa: CASSSRGRILNEQFF

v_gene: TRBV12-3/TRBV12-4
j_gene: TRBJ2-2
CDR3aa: CASTHGRAGYPGELFF

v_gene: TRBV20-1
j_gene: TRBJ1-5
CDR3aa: CSARDLVRDMNQPQHF

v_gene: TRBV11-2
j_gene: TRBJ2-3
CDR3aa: CASSLGASKETQYF